The clone carrying this T cell receptor (beta chain) occurred a few times. No antigen is known for it. TCR beta CDR3 regions were amplified from RNA. In the first-round RT-PCR of the TCR CDR3, the HTBI primer set was used. TCRdb reanalysed the multiplex PCR reads using MiXCR and keeps one entry per CDR3 protein. Here the sample spans about 110,000 distinct CDR3 sequences, approximately 16% being singletons. Diagnosis of hyperthyroidism was new in patients aged 18 to 65, and its duration was under 2 months. The PBMCs studied were ones that came from roughly 9.4 ml fresh peripheral blood. These data belong to a study of T cells in Graves' hyperthyroidism and ophthalmopathy. Findings and limits, study-wide: Blood also held most thyroid clonotypes expanded beyond 0.001.

This CDR3 has 13 amino acids. V shed 4 bases and J shed 6 bases, with 10 bases lying between them. Germline V gene data show CDR1 as MRHNA and CDR2 as SNTAGT. This receptor was obtained from a woman in her fifties or sixties with Graves' hyperthyroidism. Sequencing was done on a sample of blood. This sequence joins TRBV6-4 and TRBJ2-1; D uncertain. In DNA, the CDR3 is TGTGCCAGCAGTGGCGCGGACCCCAATGAGCAGTTCTTC. As protein: CASSGADPNEQFF.